The present entry profiles one T cell receptor beta chain with its context. Assay used: immunoSEQ multiplex PCR; TCRdb lists only in-frame clones, some missing. The sample has about 56,000 clones; approximately 80% are singletons. This specimen belongs to a study of T cell responses to AZD1222 COVID-19 vaccine. This CDR3 spans 15 amino acids. Trimming left V 4 bases short and J 2 bases short, with 11 bases between. The V gene's germline CDR1 is SEHNR and CDR2 FQNEAQ (reference sequence). The chain couples TRBV7-9 to TRBJ1-4, with D possibly TRBD1 on 5 matching bases. This specimen was peripheral blood, taken 28 days after the second AZD1222 dose. This sequence was found in an adult who received the AZD1222 COVID-19 vaccine. CDR3 DNA: TGTGCCAGCAGCTCAGAGGGGAGGACTAATGAAAAACTGTTTTTT. This translates into CASSSEGRTNEKLFF.